The sequence of this T cell receptor beta chain was determined in a study of cytomegalovirus exposure and HLA in healthy donors. A multiplex PCR was run with 60 Vbeta primers and 13 Jbeta primers. Method: immunoSEQ multiplex PCR; TCRdb's copy keeps in-frame clones and lacks some. Of roughly 130,000 clones detected, 75% to 85% appear once; the ten largest clones hold roughly 3%. CDR3 size: 15 residues. From germline, CDR1 is PRHDT and CDR2 FYEKMQ (reference sequence). V lost 2 bases and J lost 4; bases outside the gene matches: 5. Broader study findings: Sequencing likely produced, as an artifact, a cluster of highly shared sequence variants. Per published accounts, TCR beta sequences correctly predicted the HLA-A and HLA-B alleles of most subjects. In a later analysis, DRB1 alleles had the most associated TCRs; HLA-C alleles the fewest.

Healthy people donating bone marrow made up the donors. In regard to this clone: Its matching antigen is unknown.

The origin of this receptor is a male donor in good health and CMV-seronegative. V is TRBV13 and J is TRBJ2-3, with 8 bases lining up with TRBD2. The sample consisted of PBMCs. For the CDR3, the DNA is TGTGCCAGCAGCTTACAGCGGGGGATGGCAGATACGCAGTATTTT. Its protein product is CASSLQRGMADTQYF.